The T cell receptor beta chain under discussion was sequenced for a study of shared clonotypes between healthy human individuals. Findings and caveats of the study: The donor pool, a small one, limited the genetic and exposure-history diversity represented. It was only blood that was sampled, and tissue repertoires likely differ.

About this clone itself: What it binds is unknown.

Clones were sequenced by immunoSEQ multiplex PCR, and TCRdb holds only the in-frame ones, with some missing. The table records 2 million to 2.5 million clones, under 97% of them present only once. The CDR3 covers 14 residues. Trimming took off 3 bases at V and 6 bases at J, with 15 bases between the two ends. Germline-derived CDR1 and CDR2 are LNHDA and SQIVND (reference sequence). The sequence came from a man aged 18-30 years in good health. The chain couples TRBV19 to TRBJ2-7; D is uncertain. The source material was naive CD4+ T cells sorted from blood. The subset: CD45RA+ positively selected. The CDR3 region is CASSIALVGAEQYF. CDR3 in DNA: TGTGCCAGTAGTATTGCATTGGTGGGTGCCGAGCAGTACTTC.